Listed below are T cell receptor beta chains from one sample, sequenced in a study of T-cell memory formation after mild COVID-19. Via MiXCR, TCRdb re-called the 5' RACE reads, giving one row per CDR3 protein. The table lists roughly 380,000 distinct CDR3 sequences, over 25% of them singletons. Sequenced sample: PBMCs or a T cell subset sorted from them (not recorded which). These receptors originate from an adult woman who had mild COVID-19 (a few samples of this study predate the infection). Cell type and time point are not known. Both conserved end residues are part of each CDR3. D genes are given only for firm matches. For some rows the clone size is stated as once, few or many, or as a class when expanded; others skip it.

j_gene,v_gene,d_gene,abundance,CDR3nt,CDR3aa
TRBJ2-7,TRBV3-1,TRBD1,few,TGTGCCAGCAGCCAAGTGGACAGGGTCTACGAGCAGTACTTC,CASSQVDRVYEQYF
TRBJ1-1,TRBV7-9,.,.,TGTGCCAGCAGCTTAGAGGGAGCTGAAGCTTTCTTT,CASSLEGAEAFF
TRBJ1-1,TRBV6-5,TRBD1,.,TGTGCCAGCAGATTCGACAGGGGGGACACTGAAGCTTTCTTT,CASRFDRGDTEAFF
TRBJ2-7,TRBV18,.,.,TGTGCCAGCGCGAAGAAACCAGGACAGACCTACGAGCAGTACTTC,CASAKKPGQTYEQYF
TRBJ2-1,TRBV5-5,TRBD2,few,TGTGCCAGCAGCCGCTACCGACTAGCGGGGGGCTCCTACAATGAGCAGTTCTTC,CASSRYRLAGGSYNEQFF
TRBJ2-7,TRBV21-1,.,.,TGTGCCAGCCGATTAAAACTTCCTACAGGGATCGCCGCTACCTACGAGCAGTACTTC,CASRLKLPTGIAATYEQYF
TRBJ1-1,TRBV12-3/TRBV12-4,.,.,TGTGCCAGCAGTCCAGGTCCAGGTATGAACACTGAAGCTTTCTTT,CASSPGPGMNTEAFF
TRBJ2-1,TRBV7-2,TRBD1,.,TGTGCCAGCAGCTTAGCGCGAGACAGGGGCAACAATGAGCAGTTCTTC,CASSLARDRGNNEQFF
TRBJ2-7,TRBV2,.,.,TGTGCCAGTAGTGGGGATAGAAGCTCCTACGAGCAGTACTTC,CASSGDRSSYEQYF
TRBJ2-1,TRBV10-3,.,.,TGTGCCATCAGTGAGTCAGGAGCCATATACAATGAGCAGTTCTTC,CAISESGAIYNEQFF
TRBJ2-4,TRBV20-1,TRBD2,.,TGCAGTGCCCCCGGGACTATTCTAGCCAAAAACATTCAGTACTTC,CSAPGTILAKNIQYF
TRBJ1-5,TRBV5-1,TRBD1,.,TGTGCCAGCAGCTTGGGCCAGGGGGGGCAGCCCCAGCATTTT,CASSLGQGGQPQHF
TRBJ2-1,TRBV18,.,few,TGTGCCAGCTCACGTACTGCCGGGACGAATAATGAGCAGTTCTTC,CASSRTAGTNNEQFF
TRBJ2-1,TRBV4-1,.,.,TGCGCCAGCAGCCAGAACGCGGGGCCTGGCTCCTACAATGAGCAGTTCTTC,CASSQNAGPGSYNEQFF
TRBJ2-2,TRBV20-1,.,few,TGCAGTGCCACAGCCGCGCCTAACACCGGGGAGCTGTTTTTT,CSATAAPNTGELFF
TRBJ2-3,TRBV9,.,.,TGTGCCAGCAGCGTTCGGGACGCAGGAGGGCGAGGCACAGATACGCAGTATTTT,CASSVRDAGGRGTDTQYF
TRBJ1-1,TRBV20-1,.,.,TGCAGTGCTAGAGATCAAGGCAGGGTGAACACTGAAGCTTTCTTT,CSARDQGRVNTEAFF
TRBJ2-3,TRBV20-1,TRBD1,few,TGCAGTGCCCCGGACAGGGAGAGCACAGATACGCAGTATTTT,CSAPDRESTDTQYF
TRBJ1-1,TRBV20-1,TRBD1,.,TGCAGTGCTAGAGACGCCGACAGGGTAGAATTT,CSARDADRVEF
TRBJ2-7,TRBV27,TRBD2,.,TGTGCCAGCAGTCCGTCACTAGCGGGAGCCTACGAGCAGTACTTC,CASSPSLAGAYEQYF
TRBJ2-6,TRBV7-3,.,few,TGTGCCAGCAGCCGGTTGGCTGGGGCCAACGTCCTGACTTTC,CASSRLAGANVLTF
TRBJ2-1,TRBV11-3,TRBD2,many,TGTGCCAGCAGCTTGGGACTAGCGGGAGGGCCGGGTAATGAGCAGTTCTTC,CASSLGLAGGPGNEQFF
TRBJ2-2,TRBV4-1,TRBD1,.,TGCGCCAGCAGCCAAGCACTTGTACAGGGGTCCTTCACCGGGGAGCTGTTTTTT,CASSQALVQGSFTGELFF
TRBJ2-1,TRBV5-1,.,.,TGCGCCAGCAGCGGAAGACTAGTGAGCTCCTACAATGAGCAGTTCTTC,CASSGRLVSSYNEQFF
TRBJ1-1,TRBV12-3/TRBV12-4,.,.,TGTGCCAGCAGGGGATATAGGGCTTTCTTT,CASRGYRAFF
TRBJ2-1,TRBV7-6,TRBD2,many,TGTGCCAGCAGCCCAGCGAGCGGGAGAACCCACAATGAGCAGTTCTTC,CASSPASGRTHNEQFF